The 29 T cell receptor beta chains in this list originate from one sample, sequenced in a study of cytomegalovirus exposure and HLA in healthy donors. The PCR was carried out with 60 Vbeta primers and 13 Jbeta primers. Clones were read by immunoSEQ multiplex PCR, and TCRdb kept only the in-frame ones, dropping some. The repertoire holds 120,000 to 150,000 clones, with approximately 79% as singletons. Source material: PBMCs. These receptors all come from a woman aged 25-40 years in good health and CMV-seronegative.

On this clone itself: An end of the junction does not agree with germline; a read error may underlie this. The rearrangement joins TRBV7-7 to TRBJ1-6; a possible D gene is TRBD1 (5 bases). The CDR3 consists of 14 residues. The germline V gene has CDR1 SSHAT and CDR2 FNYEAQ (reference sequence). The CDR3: CASSLRGDNSPLHF. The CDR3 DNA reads TGTGCTAGCAGCTTACGGGGGGACAATTCACCCCTCCACTTT.

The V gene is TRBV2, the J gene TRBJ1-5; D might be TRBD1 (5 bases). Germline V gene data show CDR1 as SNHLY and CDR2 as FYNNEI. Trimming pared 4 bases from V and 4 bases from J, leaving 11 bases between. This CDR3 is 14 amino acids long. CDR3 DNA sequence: TGTGCCAGCAGTGCAAACAGGAATAATCAGCCCCAGCATTTT. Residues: CASSANRNNQPQHF.

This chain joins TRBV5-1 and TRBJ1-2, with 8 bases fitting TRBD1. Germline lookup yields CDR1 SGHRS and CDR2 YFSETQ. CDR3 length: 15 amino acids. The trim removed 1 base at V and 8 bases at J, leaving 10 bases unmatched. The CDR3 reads CASSLSNGRGQGYTF. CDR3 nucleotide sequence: TGCGCCAGCAGCTTGTCGAATGGCAGGGGGCAAGGCTACACCTTC.

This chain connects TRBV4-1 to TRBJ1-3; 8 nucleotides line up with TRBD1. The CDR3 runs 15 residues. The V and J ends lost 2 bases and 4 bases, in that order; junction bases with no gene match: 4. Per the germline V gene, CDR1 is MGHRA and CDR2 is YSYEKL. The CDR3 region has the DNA TGCGCCAGCAGCCAACAGGGGGCTAAAGGAAACACCATATATTTT. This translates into CASSQQGAKGNTIYF.

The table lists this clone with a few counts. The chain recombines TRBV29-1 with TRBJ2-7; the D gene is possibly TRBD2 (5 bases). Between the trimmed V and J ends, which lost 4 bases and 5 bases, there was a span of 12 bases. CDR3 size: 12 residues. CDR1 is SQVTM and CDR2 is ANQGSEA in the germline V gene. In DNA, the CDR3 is TGCAGCGTTGCCCGGGGTGTCGACGAGCAGTACTTC. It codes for CSVARGVDEQYF.

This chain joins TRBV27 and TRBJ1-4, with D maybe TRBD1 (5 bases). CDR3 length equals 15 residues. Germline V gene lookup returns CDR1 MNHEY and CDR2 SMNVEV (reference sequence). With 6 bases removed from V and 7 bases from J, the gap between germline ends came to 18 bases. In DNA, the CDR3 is TGTGCCAGCAGCACGCGGGGCTCCTGGGGTGAAAAACTGTTTTTT. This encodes CASSTRGSWGEKLFF.

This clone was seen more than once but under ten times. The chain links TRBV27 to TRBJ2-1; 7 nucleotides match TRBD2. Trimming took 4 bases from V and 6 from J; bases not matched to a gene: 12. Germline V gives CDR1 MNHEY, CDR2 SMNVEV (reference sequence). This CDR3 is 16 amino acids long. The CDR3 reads CASSSVASGESNEQFF. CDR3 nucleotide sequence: TGTGCCAGCAGTTCCGTAGCGAGCGGGGAGTCCAATGAGCAGTTCTTC.

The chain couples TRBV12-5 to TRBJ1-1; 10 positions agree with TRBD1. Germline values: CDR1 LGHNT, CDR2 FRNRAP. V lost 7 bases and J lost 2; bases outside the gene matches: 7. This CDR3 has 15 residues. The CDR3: CASALWTGGNTEAFF. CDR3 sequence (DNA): TGTGCTAGTGCCCTATGGACAGGGGGAAACACTGAAGCTTTCTTT. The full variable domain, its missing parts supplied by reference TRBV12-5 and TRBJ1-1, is DARVTQTPRHKVTEMGQEVTMRCQPILGHNTVFWYRQTMMQGLELLAYFRNRAPLDDSGMPKDRFSAEMPDATLATLKIQPSEPRDSAVYFCASALWTGGNTEAFFGQGTRLTVV.

CDR3 region: CASSVTGTGPTEAFF. The DNA for the CDR3 is TGTGCCAGCAGCGTAACCGGGACAGGGCCCACTGAAGCTTTCTTT. This rearrangement joins TRBV11-3 to TRBJ1-1; 9 nucleotides agree with TRBD1. This CDR3 has 15 amino acids. Germline V CDR1 and CDR2: SGHNT, YENEEA. The V and J ends lost 5 bases and 4 bases, in that order; junction bases with no gene match: 8.

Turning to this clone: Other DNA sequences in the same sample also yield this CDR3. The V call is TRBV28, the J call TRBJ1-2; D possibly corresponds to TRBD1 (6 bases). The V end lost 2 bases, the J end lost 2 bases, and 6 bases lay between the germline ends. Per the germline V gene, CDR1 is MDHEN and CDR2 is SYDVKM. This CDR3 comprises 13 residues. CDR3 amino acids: CASSLTGNYGYTF. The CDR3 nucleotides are TGTGCCAGCAGTTTAACAGGGAACTATGGCTACACCTTC.

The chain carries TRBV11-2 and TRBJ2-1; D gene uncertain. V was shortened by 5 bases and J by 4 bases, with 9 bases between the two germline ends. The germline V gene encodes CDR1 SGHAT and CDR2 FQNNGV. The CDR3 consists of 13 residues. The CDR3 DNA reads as TGTGCCAGCAGCCCCGGGTTGTACAATGAGCAGTTCTTC. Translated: CASSPGLYNEQFF.

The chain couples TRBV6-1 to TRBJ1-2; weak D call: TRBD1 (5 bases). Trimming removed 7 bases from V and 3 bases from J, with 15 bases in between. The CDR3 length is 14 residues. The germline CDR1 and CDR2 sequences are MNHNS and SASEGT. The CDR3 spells CASNQGWGDYGYTF. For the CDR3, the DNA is TGTGCCAGCAACCAGGGTTGGGGGGACTATGGCTACACCTTC.

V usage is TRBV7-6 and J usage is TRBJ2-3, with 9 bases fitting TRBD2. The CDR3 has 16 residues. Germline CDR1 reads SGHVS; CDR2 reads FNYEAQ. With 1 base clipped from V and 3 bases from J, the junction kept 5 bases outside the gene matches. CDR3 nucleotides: TGTGCCAGCAGCTTAGGGGCTAGCGGGGAAACAGATACGCAGTATTTT. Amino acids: CASSLGASGETDTQYF.

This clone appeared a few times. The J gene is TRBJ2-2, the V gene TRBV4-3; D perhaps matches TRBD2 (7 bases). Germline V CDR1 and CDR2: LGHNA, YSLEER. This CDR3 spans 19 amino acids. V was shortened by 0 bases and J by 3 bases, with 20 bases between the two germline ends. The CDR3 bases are TGCGCCAGCAGCCAAGAATTGGGTCTGGCGGGGGCGTACACCGGGGAGCTGTTTTTT. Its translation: CASSQELGLAGAYTGELFF.

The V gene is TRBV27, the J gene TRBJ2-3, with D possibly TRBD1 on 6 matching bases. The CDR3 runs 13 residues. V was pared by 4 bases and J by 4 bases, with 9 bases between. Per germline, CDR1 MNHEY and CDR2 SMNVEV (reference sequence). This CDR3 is CASSSEGADTQYF. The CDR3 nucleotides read TGTGCCAGCAGTTCCGAGGGGGCAGATACGCAGTATTTT.

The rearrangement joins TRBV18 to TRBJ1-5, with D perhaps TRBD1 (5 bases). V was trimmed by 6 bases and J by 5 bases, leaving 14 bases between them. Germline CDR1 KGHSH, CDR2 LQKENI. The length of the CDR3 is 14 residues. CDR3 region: CASSHELGDQPQHF. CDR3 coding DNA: TGTGCCAGCTCCCACGAATTAGGGGATCAGCCCCAGCATTTT.

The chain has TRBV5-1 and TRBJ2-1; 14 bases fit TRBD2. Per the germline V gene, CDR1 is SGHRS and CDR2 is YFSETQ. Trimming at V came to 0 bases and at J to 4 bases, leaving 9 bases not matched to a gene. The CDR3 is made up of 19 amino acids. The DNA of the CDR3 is TGCGCCAGCAGCTTGGTCGGACTAGCGGGGGGCAAAATGTACAATGAGCAGTTCTTC. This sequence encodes CASSLVGLAGGKMYNEQFF.

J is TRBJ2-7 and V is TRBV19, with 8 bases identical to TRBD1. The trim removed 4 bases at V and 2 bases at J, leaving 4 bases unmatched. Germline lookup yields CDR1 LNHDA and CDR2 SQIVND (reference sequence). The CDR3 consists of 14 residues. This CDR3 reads CASSKTGQAYEQYF. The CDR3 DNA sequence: TGTGCCAGTAGTAAGACGGGACAGGCCTACGAGCAGTACTTC.

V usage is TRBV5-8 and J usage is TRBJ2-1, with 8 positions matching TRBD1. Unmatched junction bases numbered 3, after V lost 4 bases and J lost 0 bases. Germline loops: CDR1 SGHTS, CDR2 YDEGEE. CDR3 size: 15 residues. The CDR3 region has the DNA TGTGCCAGCAGCGCGGGACAGGTCTCCTACAATGAGCAGTTCTTC. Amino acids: CASSAGQVSYNEQFF.

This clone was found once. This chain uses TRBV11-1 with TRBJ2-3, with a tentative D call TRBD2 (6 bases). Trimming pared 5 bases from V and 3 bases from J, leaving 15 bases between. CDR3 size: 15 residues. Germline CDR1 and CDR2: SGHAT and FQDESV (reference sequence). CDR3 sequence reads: CASSQRLERTDTQYF. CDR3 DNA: TGTGCCAGCAGCCAAAGACTAGAGAGAACAGATACGCAGTATTTT.

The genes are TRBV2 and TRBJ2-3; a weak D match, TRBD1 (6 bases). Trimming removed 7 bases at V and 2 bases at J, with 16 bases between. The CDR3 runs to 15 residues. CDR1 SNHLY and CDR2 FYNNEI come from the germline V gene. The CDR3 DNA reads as TGTGCCAGCACTTCGACAGGAGCCCTCACAGATACGCAGTATTTT. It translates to CASTSTGALTDTQYF.

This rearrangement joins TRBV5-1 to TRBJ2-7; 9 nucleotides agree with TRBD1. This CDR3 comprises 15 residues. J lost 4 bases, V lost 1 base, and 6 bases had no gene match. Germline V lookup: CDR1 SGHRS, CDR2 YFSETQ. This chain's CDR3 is CASSLFPGQGYEQYF. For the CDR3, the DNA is TGCGCCAGCAGCTTGTTCCCGGGACAGGGTTACGAGCAGTACTTC.

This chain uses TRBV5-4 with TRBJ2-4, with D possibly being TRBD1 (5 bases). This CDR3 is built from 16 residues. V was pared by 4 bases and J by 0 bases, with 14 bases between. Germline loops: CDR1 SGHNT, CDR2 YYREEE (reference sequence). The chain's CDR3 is CASSIDSPGAKNIQYF. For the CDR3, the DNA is TGTGCCAGCAGCATTGACAGTCCCGGAGCCAAAAACATTCAGTACTTC.

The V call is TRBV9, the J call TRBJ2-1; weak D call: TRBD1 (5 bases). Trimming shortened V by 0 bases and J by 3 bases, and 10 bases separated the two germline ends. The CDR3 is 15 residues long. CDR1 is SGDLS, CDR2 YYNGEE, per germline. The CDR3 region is CASSVVTGNYNEQFF. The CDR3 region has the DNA TGTGCCAGCAGCGTAGTCACAGGCAACTACAATGAGCAGTTCTTC.

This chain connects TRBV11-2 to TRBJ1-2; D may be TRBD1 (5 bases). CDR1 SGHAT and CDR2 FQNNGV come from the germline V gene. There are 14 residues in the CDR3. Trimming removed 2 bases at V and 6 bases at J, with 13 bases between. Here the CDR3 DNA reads TGTGCCAGCAGCTTATCCCCCGGGGGGAATGGCTACACCTTC. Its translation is CASSLSPGGNGYTF.

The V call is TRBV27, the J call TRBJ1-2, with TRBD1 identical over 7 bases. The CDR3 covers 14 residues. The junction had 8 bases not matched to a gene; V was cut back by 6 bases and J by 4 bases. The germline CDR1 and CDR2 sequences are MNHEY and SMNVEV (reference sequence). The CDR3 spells CASRNTGETYGYTF. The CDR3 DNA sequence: TGTGCCAGCAGAAATACAGGGGAAACCTATGGCTACACCTTC.

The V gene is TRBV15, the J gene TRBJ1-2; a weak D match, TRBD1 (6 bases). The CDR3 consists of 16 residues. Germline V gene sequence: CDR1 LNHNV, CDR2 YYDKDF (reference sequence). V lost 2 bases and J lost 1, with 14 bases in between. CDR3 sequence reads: CATSRPHGGLNYGYTF. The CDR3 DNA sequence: TGTGCCACCAGCAGACCTCACGGGGGGCTTAACTATGGCTACACCTTC.

The CDR3 region is CASSLDRFNQPQHF. CDR3 coding DNA: TGTGCCAGCAGCTTGGACAGATTCAATCAGCCCCAGCATTTT. The V call is TRBV5-5, the J call TRBJ1-5, with D hard to call. In germline, CDR1 is SGHKS, CDR2 YYEKEE (reference sequence). There are 14 residues in the CDR3. The V and J ends lost 0 bases and 3 bases respectively, with 7 bases between them.

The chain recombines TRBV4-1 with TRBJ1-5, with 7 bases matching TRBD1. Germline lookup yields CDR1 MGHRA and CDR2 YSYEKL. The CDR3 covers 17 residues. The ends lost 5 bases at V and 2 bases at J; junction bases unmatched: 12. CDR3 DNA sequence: TGCGCCAGCAGCGTAACGACAGGGCCCGCCGGCAATCAGCCCCAGCATTTT. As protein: CASSVTTGPAGNQPQHF.